The 26 T cell receptor beta chains below all came from one sample that was sequenced in a study of OX40 agonist ivuxolimab in advanced cancers. The data were produced by immunoSEQ multiplex PCR, yet TCRdb's version contains in-frame clones alone and is incomplete. The sample lists tens of thousands of clones; about four fifths were seen once. Sequenced here: CD4+ or CD8+ T cells sorted from blood, sampled in a trial of the OX40 agonist ivuxolimab. These TCRs come from an adult with an advanced solid tumor such as melanoma, head and neck, liver or kidney cancer.

In DNA form, the CDR3 reads TGTGCCAGTACCTTGGGGTCATTCCAATTCTCTGGGGCCAACGTCCTGACTTTC. Translation gives CASTLGSFQFSGANVLTF. The genes are TRBV19 and TRBJ2-6; D remains unclear. CDR1 is LNHDA and CDR2 is SQIVND in the germline V gene (reference sequence). The ends were cut back, 7 bases at V and 0 bases at J, with 19 bases in the middle. This CDR3 has 18 residues.

The V call is TRBV9, the J call TRBJ1-2; D is unresolved. Trimming pared 2 bases from V and 2 bases from J, leaving 7 bases between. Germline CDR1 SGDLS, CDR2 YYNGEE. This CDR3 is built from 13 residues. The CDR3 bases are TGTGCCAGCAGCGTTGACGCGAACTATGGCTACACCTTC. Protein product: CASSVDANYGYTF.

The CDR3 DNA reads TGCGCCAGCAGCATCGGGACAATAGTTGCAACTAATGAAAAACTGTTTTTT. Residues: CASSIGTIVATNEKLFF. V usage is TRBV5-1 and J usage is TRBJ1-4; the D gene is possibly TRBD1 (6 bases). The V and J ends lost 4 bases and 0 bases respectively, with 16 bases between them. There are 17 residues in the CDR3. Germline V gene lookup returns CDR1 SGHRS and CDR2 YFSETQ.

The DNA of the CDR3 is TGTGCCAGCAGCCAAGTGCAACTGGAGCGTCAGGGGCAGTACTTC. It codes for CASSQVQLERQGQYF. The chain combines TRBV4-2 with TRBJ2-7; D is possibly TRBD1 (5 bases). Germline lookup yields CDR1 LGHNA and CDR2 YNFKEQ. CDR3 length equals 15 residues. Deletions cut 1 base from V and 9 bases from J, with 19 bases between.

This clone turned up a few times. This chain joins TRBV5-6 and TRBJ2-1, with D possibly being TRBD1 (5 bases). Deletions cut 9 bases from V and 8 bases from J, with 12 bases between. Germline CDR1 SGHDT, CDR2 YYEEEE. The CDR3 length is 11 residues. CDR3 sequence (DNA): TGTGCCACCTCGTCAGGGCATGAGCAGTTCTTC. Translated: CATSSGHEQFF.

The genes are TRBV4-2 and TRBJ2-7; D is perhaps TRBD2 (5 bases). The V and J ends lost 0 bases and 6 bases respectively, with 18 bases between them. This CDR3 is 16 amino acids long. CDR1 and CDR2 from the germline V gene are LGHNA and YNFKEQ. The CDR3, as DNA: TGTGCCAGCAGCCAAGATAACGGGAACCCCGCTCGCGAGCAGTACTTC. Translating gives CASSQDNGNPAREQYF.

The chain employs TRBV18 and TRBJ2-5; D unresolved. Trimming removed 3 bases from V and 6 bases from J, with 8 bases in between. The CDR3 loop spans 12 amino acids. Germline V lookup: CDR1 KGHSH, CDR2 LQKENI. CDR3 coding DNA: TGTGCCAGCTCACCCTCCAGCAAGACCCAGTACTTC. It yields the protein CASSPSSKTQYF.

The V gene is TRBV6-1, the J gene TRBJ1-1, with TRBD1 as a possible D gene (6 bases). Trimming pared 6 bases from V and 4 bases from J, leaving 12 bases between. From germline, CDR1 is MNHNS and CDR2 SASEGT. The CDR3 spans 13 residues. In nucleotides, the CDR3 is TGTGCCAGCAGCGCAGGGGTAATCACTGAAGCTTTCTTT. It is translated as CASSAGVITEAFF.

The V and J genes are TRBV29-1 and TRBJ2-7; D could derive from TRBD1 or TRBD2 (5 bases each). This CDR3 region has 16 residues. Germline CDR1 SQVTM, CDR2 ANQGSEA. Trimming took 3 bases from V and 2 from J, leaving 20 bases between them. CDR3 sequence (DNA): TGCAGCGTTGACGGAATGAGGGGTGGACACACCTACGAGCAGTACTTC. Encoded protein: CSVDGMRGGHTYEQYF.

In this sample, this clone turned up once. The chain uses TRBV19 and TRBJ2-7; no clear D. This CDR3 comprises 14 residues. The V end lost 3 bases, the J end lost 2 bases, and 11 bases lay between the germline ends. Germline assignment: CDR1 LNHDA and CDR2 SQIVND (reference sequence). The CDR3 sequence is CASSMGSDTYEQYF. The CDR3 DNA follows: TGTGCCAGTAGTATGGGGTCCGACACCTACGAGCAGTACTTC.

J is TRBJ1-3 and V is TRBV7-8; D not certain. The CDR3 length is 16 residues. V lost 1 base and J lost 0, with 10 bases in between. Germline V lookup: CDR1 SGHVS, CDR2 FQNEAQ. This chain's CDR3 is CASSLVFWGSGNTIYF. The CDR3 DNA follows: TGTGCCAGCAGCTTAGTTTTTTGGGGCTCTGGAAACACCATATATTTT.

The chain has TRBV15 and TRBJ2-3; 10 nucleotides agree with TRBD1. Germline trimming cut 0 bases from V and 4 bases from J; bases unmatched to any gene: 10. Per germline, CDR1 LNHNV and CDR2 YYDKDF (reference sequence). The CDR3 sequence is 18 residues long. The CDR3 here is CATSRDRGQGILADTQYF. The DNA of the CDR3 is TGTGCCACCAGCAGAGACCGGGGACAGGGGATTTTAGCAGATACGCAGTATTTT.

V and J are TRBV27 and TRBJ2-5; TRBD1 aligns across 7 bases. Losses at the gene ends were 4 bases for V and 4 bases for J; bases not matched to a gene: 12. CDR1 and CDR2 (germline): MNHEY, SMNVEV (reference sequence). The CDR3 totals 16 residues. CDR3 sequence reads: CASSSFSTGLRETQYF. CDR3 sequence (DNA): TGTGCCAGCAGTTCATTCTCGACAGGGCTTCGAGAGACCCAGTACTTC.

This clone has more than one count but fewer than ten. The chain is built from TRBV6-6 and TRBJ2-2; D may correspond to TRBD1 or TRBD2 (5 bases each). The CDR3 is 13 amino acids. Germline V gene sequence: CDR1 MNHNY, CDR2 SVGAGI (reference sequence). Trimming removed 3 bases from V and 8 bases from J, with 10 bases in between. Here the CDR3 reads CASSYLGRGELFF. The CDR3 DNA sequence: TGTGCCAGCAGTTATCTGGGACGGGGGGAGCTGTTTTTT.

The J gene is TRBJ2-1, the V gene TRBV19; 7 bases line up with TRBD2. The J segment lost 4 bases and the V segment lost 7 bases, leaving 13 bases of the junction unmatched. The CDR3 has 16 amino acids. Germline V gives CDR1 LNHDA, CDR2 SQIVND (reference sequence). This chain's CDR3 is CASKPPGLGRYNEQFF. The CDR3 coding sequence is TGTGCCAGTAAACCGCCTGGACTAGGTCGGTACAATGAGCAGTTCTTC.

This clone was observed once. This chain connects TRBV4-2 to TRBJ2-2; D may be TRBD1 (6 bases). CDR1 is LGHNA, CDR2 YNFKEQ, per germline. This CDR3 spans 18 amino acids. V was shortened by 2 bases and J by 4 bases, with 20 bases between the two germline ends. CDR3: CASSQKMDQGLITGELFF. The DNA for the CDR3 is TGTGCCAGCAGCCAAAAGATGGACCAGGGGCTTATCACCGGGGAGCTGTTTTTT.

This chain uses TRBV6-5 with TRBJ1-2; D perhaps matches TRBD1 (5 bases). Germline CDR1 reads MNHEY; CDR2 reads SVGAGI. V was pared by 0 bases and J by 4 bases, with 15 bases between. The CDR3 runs 16 residues. CDR3 in amino acids: CASSYSGTGGIYGYTF. In DNA form, the CDR3 reads TGTGCCAGCAGTTACTCAGGCACAGGCGGTATCTATGGCTACACCTTC.

The V call is TRBV5-1, the J call TRBJ2-3, with TRBD2 matching over 8 bases. V was pared by 2 bases and J by 8 bases, with 4 bases of the junction left unmatched. Germline V gene sequence: CDR1 SGHRS, CDR2 YFSETQ. There are 13 residues in the CDR3. This CDR3 reads CASSLEAGVTQYF. DNA for the CDR3: TGCGCCAGCAGCTTAGAAGCGGGAGTTACGCAGTATTTT. Variable domain in full (rest from reference TRBV5-1 and TRBJ2-3): KAGVTQTPRYLIKTRGQQVTLSCSPISGHRSVSWYQQTPGQGLQFLFEYFSETQRNKGNFPGRFSGRQFSNSRSEMNVSTLELGDSALYLCASSLEAGVTQYFGPGTRLTVL.

This chain joins TRBV10-3 and TRBJ2-5, with D perhaps being TRBD1 or TRBD2 (5 bases each). The CDR3 has 13 amino acids. Germline CDR1 ENHRY, CDR2 SYGVKD. V was trimmed by 4 bases and J by 7 bases, leaving 13 bases between them. CDR3: CAISVGVEGTQYF. The CDR3 DNA is TGTGCCATCAGTGTAGGGGTAGAGGGGACCCAGTACTTC.

Turning to this clone: The identical CDR3 is also encoded by other nucleotide sequences in the sample. The J gene is TRBJ2-7, the V gene TRBV11-3; 7 bases are a match to TRBD1. The CDR3 loop spans 15 amino acids. V gave up 5 bases and J gave up 0 bases; unmatched junction bases: 7. Germline loops: CDR1 SGHNT, CDR2 YENEEA. This chain's CDR3 is CASSVGQVSSYEQYF. Here the CDR3 DNA reads TGTGCCAGCAGCGTAGGACAGGTTAGCTCCTACGAGCAGTACTTC. Supplemented by reference TRBV11-3 and TRBJ2-7, the full variable domain reads EAGVVQSPRYKIIEKKQPVAFWCNPISGHNTLYWYLQNLGQGPELLIRYENEEAVDDSQLPKDRFSAERLKGVDSTLKIQPAELGDSAVYLCASSVGQVSSYEQYFGPGTRLTVT.

The V call is TRBV11-3, the J call TRBJ1-2; D gene ambiguous. V lost 5 bases and J 1 base, leaving 11 bases between the germline ends. The CDR3 runs 14 residues. Germline lookup yields CDR1 SGHNT and CDR2 YENEEA. This chain's CDR3 is CASSQARLNYGYTF. In DNA, the CDR3 is TGTGCCAGCAGCCAAGCGAGACTTAACTATGGCTACACCTTC.

The chain combines TRBV29-1 with TRBJ2-5; D is perhaps TRBD1 (6 bases). Trimming pared 3 bases from V and 5 bases from J, leaving 16 bases between. Germline values: CDR1 SQVTM, CDR2 ANQGSEA. This CDR3 has 14 residues. DNA for the CDR3: TGCAGCGTTGAGCCCAGGTCTAGGGGGGAGACCCAGTACTTC. Encoded protein: CSVEPRSRGETQYF. The complete variable domain, with remaining parts taken from reference TRBV29-1 and TRBJ2-5, reads SAVISQKPSRDICQRGTSLTIQCQVDSQVTMMFWYRQQPGQSLTLIATANQGSEATYESGFVIDKFPISRPNLTFSTLTVSNMSPEDSSIYLCSVEPRSRGETQYFGPGTRLLVL.

The CDR3 spells CASSSLKGGYTF. For the CDR3, the DNA is TGTGCCAGCAGCTCCCTCAAGGGGGGCTACACCTTC. V and J are TRBV5-6 and TRBJ1-2, with D perhaps TRBD1 (5 bases). V gave up 3 bases and J gave up 8 bases, with 11 bases separating them. Germline V gives CDR1 SGHDT, CDR2 YYEEEE. This CDR3 has 12 residues.

The chain uses TRBV2 and TRBJ2-4, with no clear D. Germline V CDR1 and CDR2: SNHLY, FYNNEI. The CDR3 has 11 amino acids. Trimming took 2 bases from V and 10 from J, leaving 6 bases between them. The CDR3 region is CASSEKAIQYF. CDR3 DNA sequence: TGTGCCAGCAGTGAAAAGGCTATTCAGTACTTC.

This sequence joins TRBV5-1 and TRBJ2-3, with 11 bases aligning to TRBD2. The length of the CDR3 is 16 residues. The V segment lost 4 bases and the J segment 3 bases; nucleotides outside the gene matches: 7. Germline lookup yields CDR1 SGHRS and CDR2 YFSETQ. CDR3 sequence reads: CASSTQTSGETDTQYF. The CDR3 bases are TGCGCCAGCAGCACGCAGACTAGCGGGGAAACAGATACGCAGTATTTT.

V and J are TRBV7-2 and TRBJ2-5; TRBD2 is a possible D gene (5 bases). The CDR3 spans 15 residues. CDR1 is SGHTA, CDR2 FQGNSA, per germline. With 0 bases removed from V and 2 bases from J, the gap between germline ends came to 10 bases. The CDR3 DNA sequence: TGTGCCAGCAGCTTAGCCCCTAGCCAGCAAGAGACCCAGTACTTC. Protein: CASSLAPSQQETQYF.